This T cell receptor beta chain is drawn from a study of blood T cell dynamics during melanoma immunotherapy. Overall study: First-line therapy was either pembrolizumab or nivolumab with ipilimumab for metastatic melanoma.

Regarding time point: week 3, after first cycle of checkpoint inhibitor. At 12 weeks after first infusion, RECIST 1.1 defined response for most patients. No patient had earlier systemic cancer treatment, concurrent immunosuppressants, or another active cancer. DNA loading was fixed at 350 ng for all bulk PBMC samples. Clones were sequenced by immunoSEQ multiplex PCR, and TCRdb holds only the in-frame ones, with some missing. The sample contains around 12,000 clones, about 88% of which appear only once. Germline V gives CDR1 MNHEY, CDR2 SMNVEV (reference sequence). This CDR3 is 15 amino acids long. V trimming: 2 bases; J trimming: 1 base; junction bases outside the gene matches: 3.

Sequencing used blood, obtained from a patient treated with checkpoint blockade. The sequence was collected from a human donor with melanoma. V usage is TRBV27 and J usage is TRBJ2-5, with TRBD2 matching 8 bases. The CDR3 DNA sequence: TGTGCCAGCAGTTTACGGGGGGGAATCCAAGAGACCCAGTACTTC. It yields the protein CASSLRGGIQETQYF.